These 20 T cell receptor beta chains share one sample of origin, sequenced in a study of blood T cell repertoires in COVID-19. Here immunoSEQ multiplex PCR was the method, and the copy in TCRdb shows in-frame clones only, minus some. Among some 89,000 clones listed, around 80% were seen once. Material: peripheral blood. The receptors come from a man in his sixties or seventies with acute or convalescent COVID-19.

This clone has only a few counts. The chain links TRBV20-1 to TRBJ1-1, with TRBD1 identical over 10 bases. Trimming at V came to 3 bases and at J to 4 bases, leaving 14 bases not matched to a gene. Per the germline V gene, CDR1 is DFQATT and CDR2 is SNEGSKA (reference sequence). The CDR3 runs to 17 residues. The CDR3 sequence is CSASSRDRGEFFTEAFF. The CDR3 DNA reads as TGCAGTGCTAGTTCCCGGGACAGGGGTGAATTTTTCACTGAAGCTTTCTTT.

The rearrangement joins TRBV7-6 to TRBJ2-1, with TRBD1 as a possible D gene (6 bases). CDR1 SGHVS and CDR2 FNYEAQ come from the germline V gene. Trimming took off 4 bases at V and 4 bases at J, with 14 bases between the two ends. The CDR3 totals 15 residues. The CDR3 spells CASSSPQGMYNEQFF. CDR3 DNA: TGTGCCAGCAGCTCCCCGCAGGGGATGTACAATGAGCAGTTCTTC.

The chain has TRBV4-2 and TRBJ1-4; D uncertain. Trimming left V 0 bases short and J 2 bases short, with 16 bases between. Germline lookup yields CDR1 LGHNA and CDR2 YNFKEQ. This CDR3 has 18 residues. For the CDR3, the DNA is TGTGCCAGCAGCCAAGATCTGAATCTTTTCGCGACTAATGAAAAACTGTTTTTT. It yields the protein CASSQDLNLFATNEKLFF.

This chain links TRBV7-2 with TRBJ2-1; 9 bases agree with TRBD1. CDR3 length equals 16 residues. The J segment lost 5 bases and the V segment lost 5 bases, leaving 10 bases of the junction unmatched. The germline gives CDR1 SGHTA, CDR2 FQGNSA. The CDR3 region has the DNA TGTGCCAGCAGCCCGAGGACAGGGGCTTTTAACAATGAGCAGTTCTTC. It is translated as CASSPRTGAFNNEQFF.

This clone has only one observation. The chain employs TRBV29-1 and TRBJ1-1; 7 nucleotides match TRBD1. This CDR3 has 11 residues. Germline V gene data show CDR1 as SQVTM and CDR2 as ANQGSEA. The V segment lost 2 bases and the J segment 10 bases; nucleotides outside the gene matches: 4. CDR3 amino acids: CSVELTGPAFF. CDR3 sequence (DNA): TGCAGCGTTGAACTGACAGGGCCAGCTTTCTTT.

This clone was seen only once. V and J are TRBV27 and TRBJ1-1; 10 nucleotides line up with TRBD1. The germline CDR1 and CDR2 sequences are MNHEY and SMNVEV (reference sequence). Unmatched junction bases numbered 13, after V lost 6 bases and J lost 3 bases. CDR3 size: 17 residues. DNA for the CDR3: TGTGCCAGCAGCTCTTTGGGACAGGGGTATTTGGACACTGAAGCTTTCTTT. This encodes CASSSLGQGYLDTEAFF.

This chain uses TRBV5-1 with TRBJ1-1, with 9 bases fitting TRBD1. J lost 5 bases, V lost 6 bases, and 5 bases had no gene match. The CDR3 runs 13 residues. Germline-derived CDR1 and CDR2 are SGHRS and YFSETQ. In DNA, the CDR3 is TGCGCCAGCACCCTCGGACAGGGGACTGAAGCTTTCTTT. Amino acids: CASTLGQGTEAFF.

V usage is TRBV6-5 and J usage is TRBJ2-2, with TRBD1 identical over 7 bases. The junction had 6 bases not matched to a gene; V was cut back by 2 bases and J by 6 bases. This CDR3 spans 15 amino acids. Germline lookup yields CDR1 MNHEY and CDR2 SVGAGI. This chain's CDR3 is CASSYRTGGPGELFF. The CDR3 DNA reads as TGTGCCAGCAGTTACAGGACAGGTGGGCCCGGGGAGCTGTTTTTT.

This clone appeared a few times. The chain employs TRBV27 and TRBJ1-2; D might be TRBD1 (6 bases). Looked up from germline, CDR1 is MNHEY and CDR2 is SMNVEV (reference sequence). With 6 bases removed from V and 2 bases from J, the gap between germline ends came to 19 bases. CDR3 length equals 16 residues. CDR3 protein: CASRPWGPRENYGYTF. CDR3 nucleotide sequence: TGTGCCAGCAGGCCCTGGGGGCCAAGGGAGAACTATGGCTACACCTTC.

This sequence joins TRBV28 and TRBJ1-6; 8 bases line up with TRBD1. V lost 6 bases, J lost 9 bases, and 10 bases stayed unmatched. Germline V gives CDR1 MDHEN, CDR2 SYDVKM. The length of the CDR3 is 15 residues. In DNA, the CDR3 is TGTGCCAGCAGCTCGGACAGGGATATAATTTCACCCCTCCACTTT. The encoded protein is CASSSDRDIISPLHF.

V usage is TRBV5-1 and J usage is TRBJ2-7; D ambiguous. V was clipped by 1 base and J by 3 bases, with 11 bases between them. The CDR3 consists of 14 residues. Germline lookup yields CDR1 SGHRS and CDR2 YFSETQ. The CDR3 region has the DNA TGCGCCAGCAGCTTGTCGCCTTCTATCTACGAGCAGTACTTC. This encodes CASSLSPSIYEQYF. Full variable domain (missing parts from reference TRBV5-1 and TRBJ2-7): KAGVTQTPRYLIKTRGQQVTLSCSPISGHRSVSWYQQTPGQGLQFLFEYFSETQRNKGNFPGRFSGRQFSNSRSEMNVSTLELGDSALYLCASSLSPSIYEQYFGPGTRLTVT.

The chain uses TRBV19 and TRBJ2-1, with D unclear. The CDR3 contains 14 residues. V was cut by 0 bases and J by 3 bases, with 6 bases left in between. From germline, CDR1 is LNHDA and CDR2 SQIVND (reference sequence). The CDR3 sequence is CASSIEGVYNEQFF. CDR3 sequence (DNA): TGTGCCAGTAGTATAGAGGGCGTCTACAATGAGCAGTTCTTC.

V is TRBV6-6 and J is TRBJ2-3, with 9 nucleotides matching TRBD2. With 6 bases clipped from V and 5 bases from J, the junction kept 9 bases outside the gene matches. Looked up from germline, CDR1 is MNHNY and CDR2 is SVGAGI (reference sequence). The CDR3 spans 15 residues. The CDR3 sequence is CASSPGVAGVDTQYF. The CDR3 DNA reads TGTGCCAGCAGCCCCGGGGTAGCGGGGGTAGATACGCAGTATTTT.

CDR3 DNA: TGTGCCAGCAGCCAGGGGGCCGGCACTGAAGCTTTCTTT. It yields the protein CASSQGAGTEAFF. The chain joins TRBV9 to TRBJ1-1, with TRBD1 matching over 8 bases. This CDR3 has 13 amino acids. The germline V gene encodes CDR1 SGDLS and CDR2 YYNGEE. Losses at the gene ends were 4 bases for V and 4 bases for J; bases not matched to a gene: 3.

The rearrangement joins TRBV6-5 to TRBJ1-6; D is unclear. CDR1 is MNHEY, CDR2 SVGAGI, per germline. The length of the CDR3 is 14 residues. Between the trimmed V and J ends, which lost 2 bases and 9 bases, there was a span of 11 bases. The CDR3 DNA follows: TGTGCCAGCAGTTACGAGGATGTATCTTCACCCCTCCACTTT. This sequence encodes CASSYEDVSSPLHF.

The rearrangement joins TRBV29-1 to TRBJ2-2, with 13 bases aligning to TRBD2. V trimming: 6 bases; J trimming: 5 bases; junction bases outside the gene matches: 3. This CDR3 is built from 14 residues. Per the germline V gene, CDR1 is SQVTM and CDR2 is ANQGSEA. The CDR3 region has the DNA TGCAGCGTACTAGCGGGAGGGCCTACCGGGGAGCTGTTTTTT. Its protein product is CSVLAGGPTGELFF.

The chain combines TRBV13 with TRBJ2-4; 7 positions match TRBD2. The V gene's germline CDR1 is PRHDT and CDR2 FYEKMQ (reference sequence). The CDR3 sequence is 15 residues long. The J segment lost 8 bases and the V segment lost 0 bases, leaving 7 bases of the junction unmatched. The CDR3 protein is CASSLGSGGFDIQYF. The CDR3, as DNA: TGTGCCAGCAGCTTAGGATCCGGGGGGTTTGACATTCAGTACTTC.

The J gene is TRBJ1-2, the V gene TRBV5-4; 7 bases match TRBD1. V shed 9 bases and J 8 bases; nucleotides not matched to a gene: 7. The CDR3 extends over 11 amino acids. Germline CDR1 and CDR2: SGHNT and YYREEE (reference sequence). The CDR3 sequence is CATRQGGGYTF. CDR3 bases: TGTGCCACTCGACAGGGAGGAGGCTACACCTTC.

The gene calls are TRBV7-2 and TRBJ1-2; D may be TRBD1 (6 bases). The CDR3 length is 14 residues. Trimming removed 1 base at V and 6 bases at J, with 12 bases between. Germline V CDR1 and CDR2: SGHTA, FQGNSA. Here the CDR3 reads CASSLVAGDNGYTF. CDR3 DNA: TGTGCCAGCAGCTTAGTCGCAGGGGATAATGGCTACACCTTC. Using reference TRBV7-2 and TRBJ1-2 for the parts outside the CDR3, the full variable domain is GAGVSQSPSNKVTEKGKDVELRCDPISGHTALYWYRQSLGQGLEFLIYFQGNSAPDKSGLPSDRFSAERTGGSVSTLTIQRTQQEDSAVYLCASSLVAGDNGYTFGSGTRLTVV.

The chain couples TRBV10-2 to TRBJ1-1, with D possibly being TRBD1 (6 bases). The CDR3 length is 16 residues. Trimming took off 4 bases at V and 0 bases at J, with 15 bases between the two ends. CDR1 and CDR2 from the germline V gene are WSHSY and SAAADI. The CDR3 region is CASSVTGTPMNTEAFF. CDR3 DNA sequence: TGCGCCAGCAGTGTGACCGGGACACCCATGAACACTGAAGCTTTCTTT.